This entry lists 8 T cell receptor beta chains sequenced from one sample in a study of CD8+ T cells in alopecia areata listed by TCRdb under 2018. Cells from mouse cutaneous lymph nodes were pooled, stained for CD4, CD8alpha, NKG2D, NKG2ACE and other markers, and then sorted on a BD Influx. The library was built by means of the immunoSEQ multiplex PCR assay. For TCR sequencing, RNA was extracted from every sample and reverse transcribed into cDNA to serve as template. TCRdb took this table from immuneACCESS and kept in-frame rearrangements with V and J called. Such tables lack part of the clones; where checked against another copy, unresolved V genes explain under half of the gap, and the rest is unexplained. This sample contains approximately 19,000 clones, none of which is a singleton. Around 33% of the sample is taken by the ten largest. The sample comprised CD8+ T cells sorted from a lymph node. The receptors stem from a C3H/HeJ mouse with alopecia areata. This strain is characterized by the MHC haplotype H2-k.

This clone was seen many times. Being one base from a much bigger clone, this may be a read error. Each gene name is a mouse one. The sequence runs out 4 residues before the end of the CDR3; the remainder is reconstructed from the germline J gene. The chain recombines TRBV13-3 with TRBJ2-7; 11 bases fit TRBD2. Germline assignment: CDR1 NNHDY and CDR2 SYVADS. The CDR3 consists of 14 residues. Incomplete CDR3 DNA: TGTGCCAGCAGTAACCGGGACTGGGGGTAT. Translating gives CASSNRDWGY. The CDR3 as a whole reads CASSNRDWGYEQYF.

With respect to this clone: Gene names refer to mouse genes. The CDR3 extends 4 residues past the end of the read, so its final part is completed from the germline J gene. V usage is TRBV13-1 and J usage is TRBJ2-7; the match to TRBD2 covers 7 bases. Germline V gene sequence: CDR1 NSHNY, CDR2 SYGAGN. The J segment lost 3 bases and the V segment lost 2 bases, leaving 5 bases of the junction unmatched. The CDR3 covers 14 residues. The CDR3 loop reads CASSEETGFYEQYF. Partial CDR3 DNA: TGTGCCAGCAGTGAAGAGACTGGGTTCTAT.

About this clone itself: Gene names and germline refer to mouse. The read ends 4 residues shy of where the CDR3 ends; the end is completed using the germline J gene. The rearrangement links TRBV13-1 to TRBJ1-2; 9 nucleotides line up with TRBD1. The CDR3 is 14 amino acids. Trimming cost V 0 bases and J 4 bases; bases outside gene matches: 1. Germline loops: CDR1 NSHNY, CDR2 SYGAGN. The CDR3 here is CASSDGTGASDYTF. CDR3 DNA (partial): TGTGCCAGCAGTGATGGGACAGGGGCCTCC.

This clone has just a few counts. Gene names and germline match the mouse. Read sequence stops 4 residues before the CDR3 end, and the germline J gene provides the missing end. The chain combines TRBV19 with TRBJ1-2, with 10 bases lining up with TRBD1. The CDR3 covers 13 residues. CDR1 is FNHDT, CDR2 SITEND, per germline (reference sequence). The sequenced part of the CDR3 DNA is TGTGCCAGCAGTCCCGGACAGGGGGGC. It yields the protein CASSPGQGG. In full, the CDR3 reads CASSPGQGGDYTF.

At least ten counts were recorded for this clone. Germline and genes: mouse. From the germline J gene comes the end of the CDR3, since the read stops 4 residues before it. The rearrangement joins TRBV19 to TRBJ2-1; D is possibly TRBD1 (5 bases). Germline lookup yields CDR1 FNHDT and CDR2 SITEND (reference sequence). The CDR3 runs to 12 residues. CDR3 in amino acids: CASSQGLAEQFF. The covered CDR3 bases are TGTGCCAGCAGTCAGGGATTGGCT.

Details on this clone: Mouse gene names apply. The read stops 4 residues short of the end of the CDR3; the missing end is completed from the germline J gene. The chain employs TRBV1 and TRBJ2-3, with 7 positions matching TRBD1. V shed 0 bases and J 2 bases; nucleotides not matched to a gene: 5. The germline gives CDR1 NSQYPW, CDR2 LRSPGD (reference sequence). CDR3 length: 16 residues. The CDR3 loop reads CTCSAEIQGNAETLYF. CDR3 DNA, as far as it was read: TGCACCTGCAGTGCAGAGATACAGGGGAATGCAGAA.

This clone was seen repeatedly, ten times or more. Gene names and germline refer to mouse. The read ends 4 residues early relative to the CDR3; the germline J gene fills the gap. This sequence joins TRBV13-1 and TRBJ2-7; TRBD1 is a possible D gene (5 bases). In germline, CDR1 is NSHNY, CDR2 SYGAGN. This CDR3 is built from 12 residues. CDR3 DNA, as far as it was read: TGTGCCAGCAGTCCTGACAGATAT. It yields the protein CASSPDRY. From start to end, the CDR3 is CASSPDRYEQYF.

This clone was seen at least ten times. Gene labels here are mouse ones. The read ends 4 residues before the CDR3 terminus; that terminus is restored from the germline J gene. This chain uses TRBV1 with TRBJ2-5; the D gene is possibly TRBD1 (5 bases). Germline V gene data show CDR1 as NSQYPW and CDR2 as LRSPGD (reference sequence). The length of the CDR3 is 13 residues. The covered CDR3 bases are TGCACCTGCAGTGGAGACAGAGAAGAC. Amino acids: CTCSGDRED. In full, the CDR3 is CTCSGDREDTQYF.